The clone carrying this T cell receptor beta chain was detected a few times. This sample was included in a study of blood T cells in healthy people across ages. Through a sample-barcoded 5' primer and a J-beta primer mix, a second PCR was run for 7 to 11 cycles. TCRdb reprocessed the 5' RACE reads with MiXCR, giving one entry per CDR3 protein. This table holds about 540,000 distinct CDR3 sequences, about 24% found once. V was pared by 10 bases and J by 4 bases, with 4 bases of the junction left unmatched. This CDR3 is built from 12 residues. Germline loops: CDR1 KGHDR, CDR2 SFDVKD. Separately, the same data were catalogued under a study of T cells of mothers and their children.

The clonotype was recovered from a boy aged 5-17 years in good health. This chain uses TRBV24-1 with TRBJ2-3, with 7 bases fitting TRBD1. What was sequenced was blood. The CDR3 reads CATGGSADTQYF. The DNA of the CDR3 is TGTGCCACAGGGGGCTCGGCAGATACGCAGTATTTT.